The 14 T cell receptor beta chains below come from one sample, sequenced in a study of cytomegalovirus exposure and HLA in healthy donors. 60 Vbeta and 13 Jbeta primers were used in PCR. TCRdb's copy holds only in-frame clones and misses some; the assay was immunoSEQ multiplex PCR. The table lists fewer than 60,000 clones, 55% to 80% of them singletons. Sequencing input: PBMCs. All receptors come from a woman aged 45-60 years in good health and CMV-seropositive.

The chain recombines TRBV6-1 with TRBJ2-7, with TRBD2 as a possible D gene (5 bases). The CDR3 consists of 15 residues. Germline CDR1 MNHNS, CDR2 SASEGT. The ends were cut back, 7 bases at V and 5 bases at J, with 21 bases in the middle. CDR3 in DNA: TGTGCCAGCATCATGACCCGGGGATCTCTAAACGAGCAGTACTTC. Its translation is CASIMTRGSLNEQYF.

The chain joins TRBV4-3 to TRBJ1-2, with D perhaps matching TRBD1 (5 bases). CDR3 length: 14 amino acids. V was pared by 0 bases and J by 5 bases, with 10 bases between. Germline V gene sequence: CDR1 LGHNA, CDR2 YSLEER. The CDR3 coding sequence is TGCGCCAGCAGCCAAGATAGCGGGGCGTATGGCTACACCTTC. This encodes CASSQDSGAYGYTF.

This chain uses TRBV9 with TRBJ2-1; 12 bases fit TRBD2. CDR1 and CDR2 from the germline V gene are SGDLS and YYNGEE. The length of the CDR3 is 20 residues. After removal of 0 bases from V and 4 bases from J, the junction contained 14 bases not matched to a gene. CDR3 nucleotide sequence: TGTGCCAGCAGCGTAGCTCTGGCTAGCGGGAGGGATTCTCTGTACAATGAGCAGTTCTTC. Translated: CASSVALASGRDSLYNEQFF. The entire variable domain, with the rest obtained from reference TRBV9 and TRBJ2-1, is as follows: DSGVTQTPKHLITATGQRVTLRCSPRSGDLSVYWYQQSLDQGLQFLIQYYNGEERAKGNILERFSAQQFPDLHSELNLSSLELGDSALYFCASSVALASGRDSLYNEQFFGPGTRLTVL.

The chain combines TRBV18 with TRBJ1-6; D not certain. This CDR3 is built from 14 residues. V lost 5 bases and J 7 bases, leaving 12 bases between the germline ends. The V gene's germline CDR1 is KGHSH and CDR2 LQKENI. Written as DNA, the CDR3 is TGTGCCAGCTCATCGGGAAGGGCAAATTCACCCCTCCACTTT. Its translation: CASSSGRANSPLHF.

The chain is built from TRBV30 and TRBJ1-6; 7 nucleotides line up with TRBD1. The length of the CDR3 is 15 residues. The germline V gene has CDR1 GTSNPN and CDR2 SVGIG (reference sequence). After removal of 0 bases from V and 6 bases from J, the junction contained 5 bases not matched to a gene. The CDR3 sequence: CAWSVEQGLNSPLHF. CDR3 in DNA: TGTGCCTGGAGTGTGGAACAGGGGCTTAATTCACCCCTCCACTTT.

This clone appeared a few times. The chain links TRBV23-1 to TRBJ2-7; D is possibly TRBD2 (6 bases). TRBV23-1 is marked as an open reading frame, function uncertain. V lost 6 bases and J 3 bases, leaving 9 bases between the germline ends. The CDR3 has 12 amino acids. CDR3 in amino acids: CASRGGRYEQYF. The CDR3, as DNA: TGCGCCAGCAGGGGGGGACGCTACGAGCAGTACTTC.

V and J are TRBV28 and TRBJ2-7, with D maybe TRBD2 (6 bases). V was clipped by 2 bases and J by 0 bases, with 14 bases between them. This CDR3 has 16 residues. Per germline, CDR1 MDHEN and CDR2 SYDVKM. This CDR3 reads CASSLVAALSSYEQYF. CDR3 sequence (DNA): TGTGCCAGCAGTTTAGTAGCGGCCCTGAGCTCCTACGAGCAGTACTTC.

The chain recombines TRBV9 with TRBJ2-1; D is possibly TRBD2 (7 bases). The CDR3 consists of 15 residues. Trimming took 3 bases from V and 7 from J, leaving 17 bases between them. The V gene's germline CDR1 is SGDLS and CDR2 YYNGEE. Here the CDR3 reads CASSEGGGLLNEQFF. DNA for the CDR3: TGTGCCAGCAGCGAGGGGGGGGGCTTGTTGAATGAGCAGTTCTTC.

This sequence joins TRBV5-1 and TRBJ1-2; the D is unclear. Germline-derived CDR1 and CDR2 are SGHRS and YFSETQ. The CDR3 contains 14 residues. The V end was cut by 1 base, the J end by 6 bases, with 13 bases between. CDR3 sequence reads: CASSLLEGLDGYTF. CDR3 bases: TGCGCCAGCAGCTTGTTAGAGGGTCTGGATGGCTACACCTTC.

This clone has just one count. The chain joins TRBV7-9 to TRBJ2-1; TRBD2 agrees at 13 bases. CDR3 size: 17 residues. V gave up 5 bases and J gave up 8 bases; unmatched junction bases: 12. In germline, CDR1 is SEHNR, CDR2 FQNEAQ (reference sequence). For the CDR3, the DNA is TGTGCCAGCAGCCTCCCTCGTACTAGCGGGAGGGCGGATGAGCAGTTCTTC. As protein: CASSLPRTSGRADEQFF.

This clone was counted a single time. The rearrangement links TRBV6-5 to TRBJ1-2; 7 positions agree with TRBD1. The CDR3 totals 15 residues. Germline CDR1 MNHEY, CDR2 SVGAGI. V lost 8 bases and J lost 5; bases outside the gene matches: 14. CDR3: CASRDSLTPGYGYTF. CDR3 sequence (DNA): TGTGCCAGCCGGGACAGCTTAACGCCGGGGTATGGCTACACCTTC.

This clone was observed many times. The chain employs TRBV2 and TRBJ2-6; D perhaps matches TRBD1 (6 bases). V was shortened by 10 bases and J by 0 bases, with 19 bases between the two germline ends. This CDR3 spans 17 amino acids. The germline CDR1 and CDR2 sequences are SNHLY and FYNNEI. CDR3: CATQPGHLISGANVLTF. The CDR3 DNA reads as TGTGCCACTCAACCGGGACACCTCATCTCTGGGGCCAACGTCCTGACTTTC.

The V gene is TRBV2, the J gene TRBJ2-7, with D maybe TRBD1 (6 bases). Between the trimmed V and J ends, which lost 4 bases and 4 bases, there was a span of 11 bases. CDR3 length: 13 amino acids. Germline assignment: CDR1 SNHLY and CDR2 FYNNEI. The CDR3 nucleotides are TGTGCCAGCAGTGTACAGGGCCAGTACGAGCAGTACTTC. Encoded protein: CASSVQGQYEQYF.

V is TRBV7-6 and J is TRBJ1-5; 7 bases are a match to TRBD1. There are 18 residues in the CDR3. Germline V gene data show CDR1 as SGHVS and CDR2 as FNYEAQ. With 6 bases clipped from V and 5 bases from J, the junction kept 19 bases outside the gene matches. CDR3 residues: CASSSSSGTDGRHQPQHF. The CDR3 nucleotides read TGTGCCAGCAGTTCCTCCTCCGGGACAGACGGCCGACATCAGCCCCAGCATTTT. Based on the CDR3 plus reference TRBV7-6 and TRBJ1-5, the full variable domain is GAGVSQSPRYKVTKRGQDVALRCDPISGHVSLYWYRQALGQGPEFLTYFNYEAQQDKSGLPNDRFSAERPEGSISTLTIQRTEQRDSAMYRCASSSSSGTDGRHQPQHFGDGTRLSIL.